The source of this TCR beta chain is a study of T cell repertoires in cytomegalovirus infection. In its sample, this clonotype was seen many times. Its antigen is still unknown. V gave up 6 bases and J gave up 0 bases, with 12 bases separating them. Germline loops: CDR1 MNHNS, CDR2 SASEGT. The CDR3 runs 15 residues. TCRdb re-called the reads with MiXCR, one entry per CDR3 protein. Altogether almost 550,000 distinct CDR3 sequences are present, approximately 15% being singletons, with the ten largest covering more than 20%. Broader study findings: Across the ex vivo response, the dominant clonotypes were HLA-C-restricted CMV-specific TCR beta clonotypes.

The sequence derives from a human donor in good health (CMV status not recorded). Some clones in this sample may be carry-over from other donors' samples. The sample was CD8+ T cells from PBMCs. The chain is built from TRBV6-1 and TRBJ2-1; TRBD1 might be the D (6 bases). The chain's CDR3 is CASRTGMSSYNEQFF. The CDR3 DNA follows: TGTGCCAGCAGGACAGGAATGAGCTCCTACAATGAGCAGTTCTTC.